This T cell receptor (beta chain) came from a study of identical twins. The study's findings and limits: The analysis was cross-sectional rather than longitudinal within donors.

A single record per CDR3 protein comes from TCRdb applying MiXCR to the 5' RACE reads. The sample shows about 200,000 distinct CDR3 sequences, about 7.5% of them seen only once. There are a few counts of this clonotype. Its antigen is unknown. Per germline, CDR1 MDHEN and CDR2 SYDVKM. V was pared by 6 bases and J by 9 bases, with 11 bases between. The CDR3 runs 12 residues. The sample was also linked to a second study, of yellow fever vaccine responses in identical twins.

The sequenced material came from memory (CD45RO+) T cells sorted from blood. The receptor comes from a woman younger than 35 in good health. This rearrangement joins TRBV28 to TRBJ2-2; D is possibly TRBD2 (5 bases). The CDR3 region is CASRDFGRELFF. The DNA for the CDR3 is TGTGCCAGCAGGGACTTCGGACGGGAGCTGTTTTTT.